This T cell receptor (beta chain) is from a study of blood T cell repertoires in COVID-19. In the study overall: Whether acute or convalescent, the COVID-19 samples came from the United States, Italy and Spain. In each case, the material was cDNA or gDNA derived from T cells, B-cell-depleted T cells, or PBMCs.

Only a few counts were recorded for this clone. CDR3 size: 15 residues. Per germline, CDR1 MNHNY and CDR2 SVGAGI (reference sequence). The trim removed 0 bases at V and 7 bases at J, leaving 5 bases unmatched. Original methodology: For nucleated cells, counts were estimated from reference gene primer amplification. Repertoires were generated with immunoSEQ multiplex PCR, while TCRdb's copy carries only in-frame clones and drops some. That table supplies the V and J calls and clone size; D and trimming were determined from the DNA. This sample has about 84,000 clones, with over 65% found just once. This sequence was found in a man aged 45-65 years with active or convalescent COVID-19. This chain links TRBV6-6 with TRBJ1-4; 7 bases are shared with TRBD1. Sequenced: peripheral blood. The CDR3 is CASSYSTGTSEKLFF. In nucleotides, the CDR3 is TGTGCCAGCAGTTACTCGACAGGGACGAGTGAAAAACTGTTTTTT.